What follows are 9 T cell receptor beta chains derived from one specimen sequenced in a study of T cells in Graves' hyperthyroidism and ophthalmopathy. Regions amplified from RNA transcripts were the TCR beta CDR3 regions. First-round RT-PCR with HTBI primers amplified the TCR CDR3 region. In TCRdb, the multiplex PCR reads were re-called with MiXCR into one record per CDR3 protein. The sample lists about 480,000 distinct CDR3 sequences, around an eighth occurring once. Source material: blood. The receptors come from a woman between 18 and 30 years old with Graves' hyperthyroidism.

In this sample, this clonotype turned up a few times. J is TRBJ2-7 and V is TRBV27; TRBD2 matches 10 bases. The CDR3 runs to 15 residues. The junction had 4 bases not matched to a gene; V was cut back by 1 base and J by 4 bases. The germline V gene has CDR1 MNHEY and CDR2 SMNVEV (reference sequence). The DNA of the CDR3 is TGTGCCAGCAGTTTATGGAGTAGCGGGAGGTACGAGCAGTACTTC. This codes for CASSLWSSGRYEQYF.

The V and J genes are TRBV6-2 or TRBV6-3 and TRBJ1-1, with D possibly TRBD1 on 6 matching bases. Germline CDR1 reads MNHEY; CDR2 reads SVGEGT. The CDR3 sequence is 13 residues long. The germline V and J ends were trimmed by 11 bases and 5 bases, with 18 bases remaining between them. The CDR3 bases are TGTGCCGCCCGGAGGGGGGCAGGAACTGAAGCTTTCTTT. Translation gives CAARRGAGTEAFF.

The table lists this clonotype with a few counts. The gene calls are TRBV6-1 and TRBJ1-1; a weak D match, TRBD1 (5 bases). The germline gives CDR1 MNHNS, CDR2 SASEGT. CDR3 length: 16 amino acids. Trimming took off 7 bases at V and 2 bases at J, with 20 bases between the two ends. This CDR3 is CASKEWQGQGNTEAFF. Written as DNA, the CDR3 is TGTGCCAGCAAAGAGTGGCAGGGCCAGGGAAACACTGAAGCTTTCTTT.

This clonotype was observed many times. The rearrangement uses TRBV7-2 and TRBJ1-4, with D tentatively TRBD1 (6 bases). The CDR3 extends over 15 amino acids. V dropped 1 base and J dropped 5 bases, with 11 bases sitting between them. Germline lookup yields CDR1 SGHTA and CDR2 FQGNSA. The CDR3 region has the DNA TGTGCCAGCAGCTTAGAGGGGGGGAAGAATGAAAAACTGTTTTTT. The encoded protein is CASSLEGGKNEKLFF.

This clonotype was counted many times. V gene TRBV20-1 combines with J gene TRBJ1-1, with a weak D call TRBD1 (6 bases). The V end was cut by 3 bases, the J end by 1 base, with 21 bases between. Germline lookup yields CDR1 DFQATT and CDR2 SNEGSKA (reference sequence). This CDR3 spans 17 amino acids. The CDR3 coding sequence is TGCAGTGCTAGGCCAATTTCGGCGGGACATAGGAACACTGAAGCTTTCTTT. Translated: CSARPISAGHRNTEAFF.

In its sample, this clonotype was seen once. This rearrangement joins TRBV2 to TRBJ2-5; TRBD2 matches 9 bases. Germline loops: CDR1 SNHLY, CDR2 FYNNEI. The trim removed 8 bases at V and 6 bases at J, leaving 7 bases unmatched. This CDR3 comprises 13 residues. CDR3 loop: CASYGTSSQTQYF. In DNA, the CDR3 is TGTGCCAGCTACGGGACTAGCTCTCAGACCCAGTACTTC.

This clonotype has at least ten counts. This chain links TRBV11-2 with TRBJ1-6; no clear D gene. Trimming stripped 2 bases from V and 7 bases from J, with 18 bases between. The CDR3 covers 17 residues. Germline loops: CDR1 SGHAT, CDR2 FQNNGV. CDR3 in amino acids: CASSLSGLGEPNSPLHF. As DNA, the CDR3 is TGTGCCAGCAGCTTATCCGGACTGGGTGAGCCCAATTCACCCCTCCACTTT.

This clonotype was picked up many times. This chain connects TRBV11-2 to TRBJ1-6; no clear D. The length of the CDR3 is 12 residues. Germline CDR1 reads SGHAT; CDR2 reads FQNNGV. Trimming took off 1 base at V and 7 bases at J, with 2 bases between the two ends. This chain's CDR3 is CASSLGNSPLHF. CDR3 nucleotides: TGTGCCAGCAGCTTAGGAAATTCACCCCTCCACTTT.

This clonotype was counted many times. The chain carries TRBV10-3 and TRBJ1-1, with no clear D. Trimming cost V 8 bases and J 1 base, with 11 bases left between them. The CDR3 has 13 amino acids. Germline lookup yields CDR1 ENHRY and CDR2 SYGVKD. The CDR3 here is CAICVEENTEAFF. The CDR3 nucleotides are TGTGCCATCTGTGTCGAGGAGAACACTGAAGCTTTCTTT.